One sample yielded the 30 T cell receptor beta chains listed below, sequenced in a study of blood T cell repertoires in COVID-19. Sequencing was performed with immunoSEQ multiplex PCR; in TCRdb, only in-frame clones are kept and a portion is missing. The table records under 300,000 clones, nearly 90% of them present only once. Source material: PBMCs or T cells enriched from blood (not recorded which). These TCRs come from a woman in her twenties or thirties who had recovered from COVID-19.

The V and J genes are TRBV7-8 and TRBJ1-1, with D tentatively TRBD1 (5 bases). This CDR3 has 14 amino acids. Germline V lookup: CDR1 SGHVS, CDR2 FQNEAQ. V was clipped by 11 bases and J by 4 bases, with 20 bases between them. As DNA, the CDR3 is TGTGCCTTATCGGGGGGGGTTGTAGGCACTGAAGCTTTCTTT. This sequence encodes CALSGGVVGTEAFF. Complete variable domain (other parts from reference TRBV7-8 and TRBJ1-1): GAGVSQSPRYKVAKRGQDVALRCDPISGHVSLFWYQQALGQGPEFLTYFQNEAQLDKSGLPSDRFFAERPEGSVSTLKIQRTQQEDSAVYLCALSGGVVGTEAFFGQGTRLTVV.

The CDR3 bases are TGTGCCAGTAGTATACGGGGGAACACTGAAGCTTTCTTT. Protein product: CASSIRGNTEAFF. The V gene is TRBV19, the J gene TRBJ1-1; D gene uncertain. CDR3 size: 13 residues. The germline gives CDR1 LNHDA, CDR2 SQIVND (reference sequence). The V end lost 2 bases, the J end lost 1 base, and 5 bases lay between the germline ends.

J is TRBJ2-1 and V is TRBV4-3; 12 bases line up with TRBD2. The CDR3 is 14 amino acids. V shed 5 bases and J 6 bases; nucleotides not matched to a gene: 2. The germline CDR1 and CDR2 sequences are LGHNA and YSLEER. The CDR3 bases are TGCGCCAGCAGCTGGACTAGCGGGGCCAATGAGCAGTTCTTC. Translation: CASSWTSGANEQFF.

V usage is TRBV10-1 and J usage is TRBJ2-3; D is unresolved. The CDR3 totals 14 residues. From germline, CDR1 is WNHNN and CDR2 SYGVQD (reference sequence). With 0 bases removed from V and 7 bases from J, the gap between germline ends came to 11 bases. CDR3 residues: CASSESHLFHTQYF. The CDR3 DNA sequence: TGCGCCAGCAGTGAGTCGCACCTATTCCATACGCAGTATTTT.

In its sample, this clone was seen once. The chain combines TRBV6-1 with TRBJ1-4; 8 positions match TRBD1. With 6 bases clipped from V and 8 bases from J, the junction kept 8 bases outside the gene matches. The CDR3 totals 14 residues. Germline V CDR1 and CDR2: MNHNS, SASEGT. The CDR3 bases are TGTGCCAGCAGCCGCGGGACAGGTCACGAAAAACTGTTTTTT. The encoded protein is CASSRGTGHEKLFF.

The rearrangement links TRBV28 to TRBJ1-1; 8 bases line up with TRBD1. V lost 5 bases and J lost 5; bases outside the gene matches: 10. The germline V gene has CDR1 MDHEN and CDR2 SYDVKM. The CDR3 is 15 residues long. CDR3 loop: CASSTTGQGGTEAFF. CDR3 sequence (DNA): TGTGCCAGCAGTACAACCGGACAGGGAGGAACTGAAGCTTTCTTT.

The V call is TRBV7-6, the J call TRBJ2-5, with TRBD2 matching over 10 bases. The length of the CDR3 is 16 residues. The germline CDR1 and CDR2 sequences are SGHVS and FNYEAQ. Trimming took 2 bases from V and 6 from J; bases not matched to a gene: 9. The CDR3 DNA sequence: TGTGCCAGCAGCTTACTAGCGGGGGACTCAATAAAGACCCAGTACTTC. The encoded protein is CASSLLAGDSIKTQYF.

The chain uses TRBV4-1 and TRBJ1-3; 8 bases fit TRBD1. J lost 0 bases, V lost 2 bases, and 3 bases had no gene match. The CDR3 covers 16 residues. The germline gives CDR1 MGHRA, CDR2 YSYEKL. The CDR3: CASSQQGTGSGNTIYF. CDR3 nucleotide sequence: TGCGCCAGCAGCCAACAAGGGACAGGCTCTGGAAACACCATATATTTT.

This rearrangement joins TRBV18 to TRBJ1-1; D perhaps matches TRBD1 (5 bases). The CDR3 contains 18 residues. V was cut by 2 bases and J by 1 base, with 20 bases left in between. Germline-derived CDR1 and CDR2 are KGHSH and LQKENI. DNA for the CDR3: TGTGCCAGCTCACCAATGGGGTTTCAAACAGGCGGGAACACTGAAGCTTTCTTT. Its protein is CASSPMGFQTGGNTEAFF.

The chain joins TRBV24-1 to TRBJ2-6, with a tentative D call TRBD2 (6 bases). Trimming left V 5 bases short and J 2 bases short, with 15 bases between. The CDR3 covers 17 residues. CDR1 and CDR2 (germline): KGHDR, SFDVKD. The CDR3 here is CATSGPGRTAGANVLTF. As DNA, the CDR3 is TGTGCCACCAGTGGACCAGGGAGGACGGCTGGGGCCAACGTCCTGACTTTC.

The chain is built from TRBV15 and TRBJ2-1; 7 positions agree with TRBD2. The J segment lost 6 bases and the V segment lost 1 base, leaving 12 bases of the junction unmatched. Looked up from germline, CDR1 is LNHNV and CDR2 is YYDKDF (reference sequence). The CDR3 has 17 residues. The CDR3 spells CATSRGSAGVLLNEQFF. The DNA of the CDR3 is TGTGCCACCAGCAGAGGTTCGGCGGGGGTGCTCCTCAATGAGCAGTTCTTC.

Written as DNA, the CDR3 is TGTGCCAGTCACAAGACAGGCACAGATACGCAGTATTTT. Its protein is CASHKTGTDTQYF. V usage is TRBV19 and J usage is TRBJ2-3; tentatively, D is TRBD1 (5 bases). Germline V CDR1 and CDR2: LNHDA, SQIVND (reference sequence). The V and J ends lost 8 bases and 1 base respectively, with 10 bases between them. The CDR3 totals 13 residues.

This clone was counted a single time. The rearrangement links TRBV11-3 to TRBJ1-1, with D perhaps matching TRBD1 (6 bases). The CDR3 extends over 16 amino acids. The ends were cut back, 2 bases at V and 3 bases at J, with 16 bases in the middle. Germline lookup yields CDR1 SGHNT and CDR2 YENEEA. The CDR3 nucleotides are TGTGCCAGCAGCTTACCCCCGGCAGGGGCTGACACTGAAGCTTTCTTT. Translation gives CASSLPPAGADTEAFF. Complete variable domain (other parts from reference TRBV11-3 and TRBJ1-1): EAGVVQSPRYKIIEKKQPVAFWCNPISGHNTLYWYLQNLGQGPELLIRYENEEAVDDSQLPKDRFSAERLKGVDSTLKIQPAELGDSAVYLCASSLPPAGADTEAFFGQGTRLTVV.

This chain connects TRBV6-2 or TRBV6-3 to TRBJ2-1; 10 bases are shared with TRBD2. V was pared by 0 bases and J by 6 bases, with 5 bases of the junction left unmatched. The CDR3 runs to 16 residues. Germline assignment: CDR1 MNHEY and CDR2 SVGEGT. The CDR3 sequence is CASSYSGLALGNEQFF. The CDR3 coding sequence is TGTGCCAGCAGTTACTCGGGACTAGCGTTGGGCAATGAGCAGTTCTTC.

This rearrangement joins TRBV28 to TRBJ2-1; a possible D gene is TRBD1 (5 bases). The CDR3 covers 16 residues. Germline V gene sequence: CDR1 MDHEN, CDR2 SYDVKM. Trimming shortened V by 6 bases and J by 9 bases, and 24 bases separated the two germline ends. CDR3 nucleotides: TGTGCCAGCAGCCCCTGGGGCGAAACCTCCTGGGGTGAGCAGTTCTTC. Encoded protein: CASSPWGETSWGEQFF.

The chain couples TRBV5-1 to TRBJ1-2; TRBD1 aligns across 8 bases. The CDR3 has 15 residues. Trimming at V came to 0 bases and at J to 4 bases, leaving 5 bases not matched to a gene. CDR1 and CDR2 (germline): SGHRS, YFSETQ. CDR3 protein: CASSLGQGSSYGYTF. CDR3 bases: TGCGCCAGCAGCTTGGGACAGGGGTCCTCCTATGGCTACACCTTC.

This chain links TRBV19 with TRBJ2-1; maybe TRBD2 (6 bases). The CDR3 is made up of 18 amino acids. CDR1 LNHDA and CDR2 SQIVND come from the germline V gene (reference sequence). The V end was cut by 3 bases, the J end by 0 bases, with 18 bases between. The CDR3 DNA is TGTGCCAGTAGTATGGAGGCGGGGTCCCTCAGCTCCTACAATGAGCAGTTCTTC. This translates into CASSMEAGSLSSYNEQFF. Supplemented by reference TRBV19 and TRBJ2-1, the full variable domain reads DGGITQSPKYLFRKEGQNVTLSCEQNLNHDAMYWYRQDPGQGLRLIYYSQIVNDFQKGDIAEGYSVSREKKESFPLTVTSAQKNPTAFYLCASSMEAGSLSSYNEQFFGPGTRLTVL.

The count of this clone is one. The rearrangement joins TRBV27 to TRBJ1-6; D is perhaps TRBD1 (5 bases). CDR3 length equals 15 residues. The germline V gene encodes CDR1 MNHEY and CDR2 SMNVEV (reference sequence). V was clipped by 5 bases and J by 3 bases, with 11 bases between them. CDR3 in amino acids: CASSPQGYYNSPLHF. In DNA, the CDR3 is TGTGCCAGCAGTCCCCAGGGTTACTATAATTCACCCCTCCACTTT.

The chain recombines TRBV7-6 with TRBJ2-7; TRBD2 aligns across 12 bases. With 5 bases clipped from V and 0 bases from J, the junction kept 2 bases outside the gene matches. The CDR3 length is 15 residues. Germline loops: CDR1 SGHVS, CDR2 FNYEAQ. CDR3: CASSRTSGNSYEQYF. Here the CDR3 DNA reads TGTGCCAGCAGCCGGACTAGCGGGAACTCCTACGAGCAGTACTTC. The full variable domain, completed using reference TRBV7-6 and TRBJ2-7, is GAGVSQSPRYKVTKRGQDVALRCDPISGHVSLYWYRQALGQGPEFLTYFNYEAQQDKSGLPNDRFSAERPEGSISTLTIQRTEQRDSAMYRCASSRTSGNSYEQYFGPGTRLTVT.

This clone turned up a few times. Here the CDR3 reads CASGLVAGENYGYTF. The CDR3, as DNA: TGTGCTAGTGGTTTGGTCGCAGGGGAAAACTATGGCTACACCTTC. The chain combines TRBV12-5 with TRBJ1-2; D may be TRBD1 (6 bases). The germline V gene has CDR1 LGHNT and CDR2 FRNRAP. With 0 bases removed from V and 2 bases from J, the gap between germline ends came to 10 bases. The CDR3 contains 15 residues.

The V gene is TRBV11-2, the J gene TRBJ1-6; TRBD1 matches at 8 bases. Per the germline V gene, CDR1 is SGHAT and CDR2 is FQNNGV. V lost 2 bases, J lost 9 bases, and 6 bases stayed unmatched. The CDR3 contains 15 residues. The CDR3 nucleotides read TGTGCCAGCAGCTTAAGCGGACAGGGCGGTTCACCCCTCCACTTT. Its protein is CASSLSGQGGSPLHF.

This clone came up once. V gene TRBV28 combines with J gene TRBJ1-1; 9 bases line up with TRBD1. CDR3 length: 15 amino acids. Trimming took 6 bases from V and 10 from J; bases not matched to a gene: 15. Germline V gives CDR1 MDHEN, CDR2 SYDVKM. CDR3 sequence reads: CASSRPGGTGILAFF. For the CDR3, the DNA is TGTGCCAGCAGCCGACCCGGAGGGACAGGGATCTTAGCTTTCTTT.

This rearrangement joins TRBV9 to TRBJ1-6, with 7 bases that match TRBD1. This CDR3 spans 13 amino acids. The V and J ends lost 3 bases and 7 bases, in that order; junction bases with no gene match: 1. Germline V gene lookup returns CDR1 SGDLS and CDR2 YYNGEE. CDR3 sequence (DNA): TGTGCCAGCAGCGGACAGGGAAATTCACCCCTCCACTTT. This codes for CASSGQGNSPLHF.

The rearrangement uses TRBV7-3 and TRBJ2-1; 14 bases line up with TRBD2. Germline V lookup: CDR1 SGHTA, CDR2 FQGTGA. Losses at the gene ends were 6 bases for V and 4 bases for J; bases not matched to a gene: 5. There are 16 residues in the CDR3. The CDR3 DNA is TGTGCCAGCAGATCCGGGACTAGCGGGAGATACAATGAGCAGTTCTTC. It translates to CASRSGTSGRYNEQFF.

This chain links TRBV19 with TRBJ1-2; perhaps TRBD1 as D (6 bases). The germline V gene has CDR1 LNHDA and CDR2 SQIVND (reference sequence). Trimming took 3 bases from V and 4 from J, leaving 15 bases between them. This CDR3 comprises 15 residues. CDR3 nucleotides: TGTGCCAGTAGTATGGATGTAGGACAGTTCTATGGCTACACCTTC. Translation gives CASSMDVGQFYGYTF.

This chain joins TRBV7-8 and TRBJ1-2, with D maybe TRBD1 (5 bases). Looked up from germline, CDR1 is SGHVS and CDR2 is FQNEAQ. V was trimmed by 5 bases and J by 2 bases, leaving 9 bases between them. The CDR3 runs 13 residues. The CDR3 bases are TGTGCCAGCAGCCCGGAGGGGAACTATGGCTACACCTTC. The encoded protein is CASSPEGNYGYTF.

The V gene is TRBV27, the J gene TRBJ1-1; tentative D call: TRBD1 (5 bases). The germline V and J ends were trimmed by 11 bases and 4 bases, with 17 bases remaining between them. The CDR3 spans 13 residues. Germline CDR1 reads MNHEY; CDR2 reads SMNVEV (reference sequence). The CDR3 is CASGGRVRTEAFF. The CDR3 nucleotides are TGTGCCTCGGGGGGACGGGTGCGCACTGAAGCTTTCTTT.

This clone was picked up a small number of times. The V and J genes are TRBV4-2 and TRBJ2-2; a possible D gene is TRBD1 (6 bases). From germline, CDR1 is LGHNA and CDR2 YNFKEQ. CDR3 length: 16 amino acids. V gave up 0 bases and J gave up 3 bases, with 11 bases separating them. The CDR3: CASSQEPGAYTGELFF. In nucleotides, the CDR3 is TGTGCCAGCAGCCAAGAGCCAGGGGCTTACACCGGGGAGCTGTTTTTT.

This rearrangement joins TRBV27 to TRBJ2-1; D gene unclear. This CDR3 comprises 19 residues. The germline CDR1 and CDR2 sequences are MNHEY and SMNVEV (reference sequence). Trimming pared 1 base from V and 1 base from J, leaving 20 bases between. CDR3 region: CASSLYPPWVAESYNEQFF. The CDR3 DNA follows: TGTGCCAGCAGTTTATATCCCCCTTGGGTAGCTGAATCCTACAATGAGCAGTTCTTC.

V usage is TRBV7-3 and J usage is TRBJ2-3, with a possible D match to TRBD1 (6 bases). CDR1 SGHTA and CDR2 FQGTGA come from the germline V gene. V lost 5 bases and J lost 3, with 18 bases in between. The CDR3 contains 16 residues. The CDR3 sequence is CASSPVVGAGTDTQYF. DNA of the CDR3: TGTGCCAGCAGCCCGGTGGTGGGGGCAGGGACAGATACGCAGTATTTT.